This T cell receptor (beta chain) is drawn from a study of a mutant IDH1 vaccine in newly diagnosed glioma (dated by TCRdb to 2020 to 2022). The study in broad terms: Vaccination began 4-6 weeks after radiotherapy alone, or alongside temozolomide cycles in the chemotherapy-containing groups. Of the 30 to 35 patients who were treated, about 62% were male and around 40% were female, and the mean age was about 37 years. Before enrollment, most patients had been given radiochemotherapy with temozolomide as standard therapy, while the rest had received either radiotherapy alone or temozolomide alone. The week-35 safety follow-up took place at visit V12, and the week-47 end of study took place at visit V13. Peripheral blood samples were drawn at six visits, namely V03 (baseline), V05, V07, V10, V12 and V13. For exploratory analyses, longitudinal TCRB deep sequencing was carried out in 25 treated patients wherever samples were available. Here is what the overall study found, with its caveats: Immune responses induced by the vaccine were seen in approximately 92% of patients across multiple MHC alleles. According to the authors, sample limitations meant that analyses of patient blood samples could not be reproduced. Selection of PBMC samples for TCRB deep sequencing was based on availability. Changes in the top peripheral T cell clonotypes picked up by TCRB sequencing did not appear to be linked to pseudoprogression.

The library was obtained by the immunoSEQ multiplex PCR assay. Rearranged TCR beta chain sequences were amplified with the hsTCRB Kit following the manufacturer's protocol. TCRB libraries were sequenced on an Illumina MiSeq. In the paper's pipeline: Demultiplexing, trimming and gene mapping were performed with the kit vendor's proprietary platform. TCRdb obtained this table from immuneACCESS and retained in-frame rearrangements with V and J assigned. These tables miss some clones; where compared with another copy, unresolved V genes account for less than half of the shortfall, and the remainder is unexplained. D and trimming come from the DNA, and the V and J calls and clone size come from that table. This sample has around 60,000 clones in its table, and approximately 80% of those were observed once. About 4.2% of the sample lies in the top ten. The sample's time point label, in plain terms: week 35, safety follow-up. Every vaccine dose consisted of 300 ug of a 20-mer mutant IDH1 peptide in Montanide, administered subcutaneously together with topical imiquimod. Patients received eight vaccinations in weeks 1, 3, 5, 7, 11, 15, 19 and 23, corresponding to visits V03 through V10. Donors had newly diagnosed WHO grade 3 or 4 IDH1-mutant astrocytomas with loss of nuclear ATRX. The samples were drawn from NOA16, a multicentre, single-arm, open-label phase I trial in Germany that tested a mutant IDH1 peptide vaccine in humans for the first time. Genomic DNA for TCRB sequencing was extracted from EDTA blood using the DNeasy Blood and Tissue Kit.

Its CDR3 holds 16 amino acids, cysteine through phenylalanine. Only the CDR3 portion is preserved as DNA: 48 bases, with reading frame beginning at the first base. V and J are truncated by 2 bases and 4 bases respectively, leaving an intervening sequence of 17 bases. The germline V gene gives CDR1 as SNHLY and CDR2 as FYNNEI. A remark on this clone: It lacks a known antigen. It has no much larger one-base neighbor in the sample; base qualities were not kept.

The TCR sequence derives from a young man with glioma. The sequences come from PBMCs, collected from a glioma patient whose treatment included an IDH1 peptide vaccine. The V and J genes are TRBV2 and TRBJ2-5; the D element could tentatively be TRBD1 or TRBD2, as 7 bases agree for each. The CDR3 amino acid sequence is: CASSERGRGGGETQYF. The nucleotide sequence reads as follows: TGTGCCAGCAGTGAACGAGGCAGGGGGGGAGGAGAGACCCAGTACTTC.